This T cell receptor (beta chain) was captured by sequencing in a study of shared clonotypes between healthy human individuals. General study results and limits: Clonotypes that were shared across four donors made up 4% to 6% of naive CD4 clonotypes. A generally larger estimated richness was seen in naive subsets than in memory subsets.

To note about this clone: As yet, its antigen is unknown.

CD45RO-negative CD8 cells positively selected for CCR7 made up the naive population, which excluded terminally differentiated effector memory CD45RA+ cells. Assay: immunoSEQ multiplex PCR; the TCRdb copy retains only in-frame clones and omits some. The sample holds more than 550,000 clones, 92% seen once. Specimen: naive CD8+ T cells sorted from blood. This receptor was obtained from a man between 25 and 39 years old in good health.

This chain's CDR3 is CASSPEDRGFPGELFF. The CDR3 region has the DNA TGTGCCAGCAGCCCGGAGGACAGGGGGTTCCCCGGGGAGCTGTTTTTT. V usage is TRBV7-3 and J usage is TRBJ2-2, with 10 bases that match TRBD1. With 5 bases clipped from V and 6 bases from J, the junction kept 9 bases outside the gene matches. This CDR3 has 16 amino acids. From germline, CDR1 is SGHTA and CDR2 FQGTGA.